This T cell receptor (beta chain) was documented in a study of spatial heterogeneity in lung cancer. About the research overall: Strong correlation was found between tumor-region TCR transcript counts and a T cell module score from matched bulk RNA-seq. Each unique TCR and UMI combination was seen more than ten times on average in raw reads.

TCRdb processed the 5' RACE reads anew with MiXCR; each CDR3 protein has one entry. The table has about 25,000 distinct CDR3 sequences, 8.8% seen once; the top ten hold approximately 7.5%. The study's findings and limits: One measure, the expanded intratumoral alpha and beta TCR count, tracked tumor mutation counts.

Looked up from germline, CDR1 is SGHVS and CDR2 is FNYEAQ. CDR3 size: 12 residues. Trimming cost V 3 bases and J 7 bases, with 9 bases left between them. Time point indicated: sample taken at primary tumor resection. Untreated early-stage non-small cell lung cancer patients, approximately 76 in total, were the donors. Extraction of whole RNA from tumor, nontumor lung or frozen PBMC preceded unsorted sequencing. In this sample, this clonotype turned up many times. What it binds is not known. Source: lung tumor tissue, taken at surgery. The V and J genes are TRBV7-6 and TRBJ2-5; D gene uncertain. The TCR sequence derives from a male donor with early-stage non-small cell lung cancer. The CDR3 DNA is TGTGCCAGCAGCTTCGAGGTGATGACCCAGTACTTC. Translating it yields CASSFEVMTQYF. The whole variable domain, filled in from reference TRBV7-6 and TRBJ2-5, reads GAGVSQSPRYKVTKRGQDVALRCDPISGHVSLYWYRQALGQGPEFLTYFNYEAQQDKSGLPNDRFSAERPEGSISTLTIQRTEQRDSAMYRCASSFEVMTQYFGPGTRLLVL.